The rows below give T cell receptor beta chains drawn from one sample of a study of OX40 agonist ivuxolimab in advanced cancers. The assay was immunoSEQ multiplex PCR, and TCRdb's table has in-frame clones only and misses some. Among over 50,000 clones listed, roughly 80% were seen once. The sequenced sample was CD4+ or CD8+ T cells sorted from blood, obtained in a trial of the OX40 agonist ivuxolimab. The receptors originated from an adult with an advanced solid tumor such as melanoma, head and neck, liver or kidney cancer. Both conserved end residues are part of each CDR3. The order of the fields is J gene, clone size, D gene, V gene, CDR3 protein, CDR3 DNA. A D gene is named only where the DNA matches it firmly. The size field is filled for only some rows; it gives once, few, many or a size class.

TRBJ1-2	once	NA	TRBV19	CASSLAGGNYGYTF	TGTGCCAGTAGTCTAGCAGGAGGGAACTATGGCTACACCTTC
TRBJ2-3	NA	TRBD2	TRBV4-2	CASSQSSGGVADTQYF	TGTGCCAGCAGCCAATCTAGCGGGGGAGTCGCAGATACGCAGTATTTT
TRBJ1-5	NA	NA	TRBV18	CASSVAVGGADGNQPQHF	TGTGCCAGCTCAGTAGCGGTCGGAGGGGCGGATGGCAATCAGCCCCAGCATTTT
TRBJ2-1	NA	TRBD1	TRBV7-2	CASSLAATGGGSVEQFF	TGTGCCAGCAGCTTAGCTGCGACAGGGGGTGGTTCTGTTGAGCAGTTCTTC
TRBJ1-3	few	NA	TRBV21-1	CASSHRGYGNTIYF	TGTGCCAGCTCACACAGGGGTTATGGAAACACCATATATTTT
TRBJ2-5	NA	NA	TRBV7-2	CASSFSKAAQETQYF	TGTGCCAGCAGCTTCTCGAAGGCGGCACAAGAGACCCAGTACTTC
TRBJ2-1	few	TRBD2	TRBV28	CASTAGGRSSYNEQFF	TGTGCCAGCACAGCCGGCGGGAGAAGCTCCTACAATGAGCAGTTCTTC
TRBJ1-6	NA	NA	TRBV28	CACRPKQGLGRALHF	TGTGCCTGCAGACCTAAACAGGGCCTCGGGAGGGCCCTCCACTTT
TRBJ2-1	NA	NA	TRBV7-3	CASSAAPGGGGINEQFF	TGTGCCAGCAGCGCCGCACCCGGAGGGGGGGGCATAAATGAGCAGTTCTTC
TRBJ1-2	medium-sized	NA	TRBV7-3	CASSLLRQTYGYTF	TGTGCCAGCAGCTTACTTCGACAGACGTATGGCTACACCTTC
TRBJ1-6	NA	NA	TRBV10-3	CAISLATDNSPLHF	TGTGCCATCAGTCTGGCTACGGATAATTCACCCCTCCACTTT
TRBJ2-7	NA	NA	TRBV7-2	CASSLGPEIIYEQYF	TGTGCCAGTAGCTTAGGGCCAGAGATTATCTACGAGCAGTACTTC
TRBJ2-7	NA	TRBD2	TRBV6-5	CASSYSTGGAYEQYF	TGTGCCAGCAGTTACTCGACCGGGGGGGCCTACGAGCAGTACTTC
TRBJ1-6	NA	NA	TRBV29-1	CSVGTGTWGSPLHF	TGCAGCGTGGGGACCGGGACATGGGGTTCACCCCTCCACTTT
TRBJ2-2	NA	NA	TRBV9	CASSPEGDGDTGELFF	TGTGCCAGCAGCCCAGAGGGGGATGGGGACACCGGGGAGCTGTTTTTT
TRBJ1-5	NA	TRBD1	TRBV19	CASSMREAGGGQPQHF	TGTGCCAGTAGTATGAGGGAGGCAGGGGGCGGTCAGCCCCAGCATTTT
TRBJ1-1	NA	NA	TRBV6-5	CASRWGEDTEAFF	TGTGCCAGCAGATGGGGGGAGGACACTGAAGCTTTCTTT
TRBJ2-6	once	NA	TRBV27	CASSGTPGANVLTF	TGTGCCAGCAGTGGGACCCCCGGGGCCAACGTCCTGACTTTC
TRBJ2-6	NA	NA	TRBV7-9	CASSLLPTGANVLTF	TGTGCCAGCAGCTTACTCCCTACTGGGGCCAACGTCCTGACTTTC
TRBJ1-4	NA	NA	TRBV7-2	CASSPRALATNEKLFF	TGTGCCAGCAGCCCCAGGGCCCTCGCAACTAATGAAAAACTGTTTTTT
TRBJ2-2	NA	NA	TRBV18	CASSPVQVLNTGELFF	TGTGCCAGCTCGCCCGTACAGGTCCTGAACACCGGGGAGCTGTTTTTT
TRBJ1-4	NA	TRBD1	TRBV19	CASTSTGVGEKLFF	TGTGCCAGTACCTCGACAGGGGTAGGAGAAAAACTGTTTTTT
TRBJ2-7	NA	NA	TRBV21-1	CANLRGGSYEQYF	TGTGCCAACTTACGGGGCGGATCCTACGAGCAGTACTTC
TRBJ1-4	NA	TRBD1	TRBV27	CASSIRGLSGLNEKLFF	TGTGCCAGCAGTATCAGGGGGCTCTCGGGACTCAATGAAAAACTGTTTTTT
TRBJ1-3	NA	NA	TRBV11-3	CASSRGEGNTIYF	TGTGCCAGCAGCCGAGGGGAGGGAAACACCATATATTTT
TRBJ2-7	NA	TRBD2	TRBV5-4	CASSSGSGGAYEQYF	TGTGCCAGCAGCTCGGGAAGCGGGGGGGCCTACGAGCAGTACTTC
TRBJ2-3	NA	TRBD2	TRBV7-8	CASSNLAGSITDTQYF	TGTGCCAGCAGCAACCTAGCGGGGAGTATCACAGATACGCAGTATTTT